These T cell receptor beta chains were read from a single sample in a study of T-cell reconstitution after alpha-beta-depleted transplantation in children. Each CDR3 protein gets one entry after TCRdb re-called the PCR reads with MiXCR. The data show about 480,000 distinct CDR3 sequences, roughly an eighth seen once. Sequences were derived from PBMCs from the stem cell graft donor, sampled from the stem cell graft. The receptor set was obtained from a human donor who donated a stem cell graft to a child with combined immunodeficiency. The CDR3 runs from the conserved cysteine through the conserved F or W. Each record gives: V gene, CDR3 protein.

TRBV6-2/TRBV6-3,CASSYSGGDTGELFF
TRBV12-3/TRBV12-4,CASRLHARANTGELFF
TRBV7-8,CASSLRVGEQYF
TRBV3-1,CASTTRGMNTEAFF
TRBV4-1,CASSPEGQNQETQYF
TRBV2,CASRGQGGEQFF
TRBV30,CAWSVWRGRSYNEQFF
TRBV6-2/TRBV6-3,CASSFKRDKYF
TRBV7-8,CASSLITADTQYF
TRBV7-2,CASSSTSGRAGLYEQYF
TRBV10-3,CAISERSPGTGELFF
TRBV30,CAWSGNYEQYF
TRBV9,CASSPPASGRAFHEQYF
TRBV27,CASSLRTGNQPQHF
TRBV7-2,CASSPWGGTSVEQYF
TRBV7-9,CASTQTWDRATQETQYF
TRBV4-3,CASSQTSGGPQETQYF
TRBV4-3,CASSQGAGGYGYTF
TRBV6-2/TRBV6-3,CASSYNLQQFYGATGELFF
TRBV7-3,CASSLFPSDEQFF
TRBV5-1,CASSLVATF
TRBV20-1,CSARDLRDGSPLHF
TRBV10-3,CAISDAQGDQPQHF